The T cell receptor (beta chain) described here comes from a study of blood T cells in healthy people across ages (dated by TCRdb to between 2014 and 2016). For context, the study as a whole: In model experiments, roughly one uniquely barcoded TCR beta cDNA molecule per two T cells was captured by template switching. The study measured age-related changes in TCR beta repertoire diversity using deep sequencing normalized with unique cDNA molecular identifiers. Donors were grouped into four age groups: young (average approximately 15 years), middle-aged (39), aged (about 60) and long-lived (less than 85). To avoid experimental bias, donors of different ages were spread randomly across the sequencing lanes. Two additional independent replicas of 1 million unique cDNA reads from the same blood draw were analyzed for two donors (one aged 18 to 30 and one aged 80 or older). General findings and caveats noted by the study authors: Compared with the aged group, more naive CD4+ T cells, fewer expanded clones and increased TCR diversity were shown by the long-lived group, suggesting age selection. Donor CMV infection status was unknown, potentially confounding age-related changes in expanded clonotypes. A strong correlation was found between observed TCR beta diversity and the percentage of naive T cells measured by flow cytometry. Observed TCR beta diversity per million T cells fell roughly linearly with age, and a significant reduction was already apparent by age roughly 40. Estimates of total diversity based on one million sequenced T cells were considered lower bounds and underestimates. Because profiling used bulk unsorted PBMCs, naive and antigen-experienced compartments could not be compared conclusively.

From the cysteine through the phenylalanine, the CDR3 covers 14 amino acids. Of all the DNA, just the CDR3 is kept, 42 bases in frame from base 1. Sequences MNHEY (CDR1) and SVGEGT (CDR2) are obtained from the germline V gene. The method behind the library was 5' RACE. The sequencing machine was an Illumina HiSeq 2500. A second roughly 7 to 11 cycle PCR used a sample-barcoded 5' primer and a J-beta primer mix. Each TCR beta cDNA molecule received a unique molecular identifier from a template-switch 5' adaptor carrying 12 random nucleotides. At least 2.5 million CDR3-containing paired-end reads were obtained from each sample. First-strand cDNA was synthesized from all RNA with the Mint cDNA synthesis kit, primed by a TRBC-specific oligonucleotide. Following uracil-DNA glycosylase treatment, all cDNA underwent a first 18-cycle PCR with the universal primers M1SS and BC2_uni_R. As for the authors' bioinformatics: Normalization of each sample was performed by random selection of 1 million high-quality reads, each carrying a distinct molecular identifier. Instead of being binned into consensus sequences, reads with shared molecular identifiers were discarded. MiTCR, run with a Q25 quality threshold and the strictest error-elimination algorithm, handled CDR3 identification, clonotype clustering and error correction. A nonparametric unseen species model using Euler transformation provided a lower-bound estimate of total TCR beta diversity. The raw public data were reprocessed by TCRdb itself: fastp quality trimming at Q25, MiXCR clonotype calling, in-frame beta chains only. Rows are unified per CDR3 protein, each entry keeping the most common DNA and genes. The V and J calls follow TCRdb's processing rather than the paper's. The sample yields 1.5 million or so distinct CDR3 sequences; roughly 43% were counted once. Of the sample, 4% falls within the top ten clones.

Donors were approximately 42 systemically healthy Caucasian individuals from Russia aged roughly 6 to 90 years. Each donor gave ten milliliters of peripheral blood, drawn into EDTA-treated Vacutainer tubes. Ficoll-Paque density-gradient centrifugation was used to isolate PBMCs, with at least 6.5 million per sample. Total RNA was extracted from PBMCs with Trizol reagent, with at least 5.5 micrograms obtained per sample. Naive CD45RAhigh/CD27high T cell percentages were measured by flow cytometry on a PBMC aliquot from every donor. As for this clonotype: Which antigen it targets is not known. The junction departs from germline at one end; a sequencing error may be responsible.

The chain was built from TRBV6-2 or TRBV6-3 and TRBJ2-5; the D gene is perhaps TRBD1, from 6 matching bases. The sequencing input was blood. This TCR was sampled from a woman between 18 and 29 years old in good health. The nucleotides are TGTGCCGGCAGAGGACAGTCGGCCTCCCTTCAGCAGGACTTC. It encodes CAGRGQSASLQQDF.